This T cell receptor beta chain was recovered during a study of beta chain features in type 1 diabetes. The overall study: Healthy donors and patients showed comparable age, gender and cell yields. Whole-study findings and limits: PCR might show a preference for shorter templates, equally across patients and controls. Sampled from patients, naive, central memory and Treg TCRB repertoires appeared more similar than those sampled from healthy donors.

The study reverse transcribed the entire isolated RNA, so it sequenced expressed TCRB transcripts. The data were produced by immunoSEQ multiplex PCR, yet TCRdb's version contains in-frame clones alone and is incomplete. The sample gives 150,000 to 160,000 clones, more than 9.5% of which show up once; approximately 2% is in the top ten. The CDR3 has 12 amino acids. Trimming stripped 5 bases from V and 10 bases from J, with 14 bases between. Looked up from germline, CDR1 is MDHEN and CDR2 is SYDVKM. This clone showed up just a few times. Antigen: not known. This chain joins TRBV28 and TRBJ1-1, with D tentatively TRBD1 (5 bases). This sequence was found in a man aged 18 to 29 in good health. The source material was central memory CD4+ T cells from blood. This chain's CDR3 is CASSDGASSAFF. The CDR3 DNA reads as TGTGCCAGCAGTGATGGGGCCAGCTCAGCTTTCTTT. Using reference TRBV28 and TRBJ1-1 for the parts outside the CDR3, the full variable domain is DVKVTQSSRYLVKRTGEKVFLECVQDMDHENMFWYRQDPGLGLRLIYFSYDVKMKEKGDIPEGYSVSREKKERFSLILESASTNQTSMYLCASSDGASSAFFGQGTRLTVV.